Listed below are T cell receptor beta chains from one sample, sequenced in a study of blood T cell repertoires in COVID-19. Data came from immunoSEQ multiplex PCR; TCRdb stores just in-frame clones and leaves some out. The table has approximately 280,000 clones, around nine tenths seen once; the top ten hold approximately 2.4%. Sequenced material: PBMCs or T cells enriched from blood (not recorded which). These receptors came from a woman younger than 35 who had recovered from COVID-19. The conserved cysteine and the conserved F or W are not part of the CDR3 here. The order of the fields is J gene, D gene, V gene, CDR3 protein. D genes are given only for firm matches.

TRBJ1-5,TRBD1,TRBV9,ASSPGTVNQPQH
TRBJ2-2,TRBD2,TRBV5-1,ASSSGLAGGTTGELF
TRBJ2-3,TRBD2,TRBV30,AWSGLAGSTDTQY
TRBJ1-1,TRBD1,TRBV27,ASSLQGETEAF
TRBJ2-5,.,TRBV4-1,ASSQLFFLAGEETQY
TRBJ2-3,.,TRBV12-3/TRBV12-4,ASSPPSTDTQY
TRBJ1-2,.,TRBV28,ASSLVGAYGYT
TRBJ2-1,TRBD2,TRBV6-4,ASSQSGGYYNEQF
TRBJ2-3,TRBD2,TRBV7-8,ASSLVWLAGGSTDTQY
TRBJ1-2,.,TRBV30,AWRQGLANYGYT
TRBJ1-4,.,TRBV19,ASNSNPNEKLF
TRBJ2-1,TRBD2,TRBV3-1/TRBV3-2,ASSAEIGLAGVSGDEQF
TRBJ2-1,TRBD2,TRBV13,ASSSRGLGLGHEQF
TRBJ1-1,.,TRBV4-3,ASSLRPGLSTEAF
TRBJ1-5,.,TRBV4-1,ASSQDPRSNQPQH
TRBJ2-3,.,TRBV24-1,ATSDLRAGGTDTQY
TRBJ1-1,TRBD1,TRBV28,ASRAGDRRCCLNTEAF
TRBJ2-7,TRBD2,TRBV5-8,ASSLAGTSSYEQY
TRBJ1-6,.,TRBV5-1,ASSSSRRSSYNSPLH
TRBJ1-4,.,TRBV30,AWSVKEKLF
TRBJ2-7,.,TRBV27,ASSLRLSFSYEQY
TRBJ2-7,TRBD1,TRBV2,ASSELQGAPYEQY
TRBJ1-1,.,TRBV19,ASREVVGNTEAF
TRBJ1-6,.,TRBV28,ASTLQSSYNSPLH
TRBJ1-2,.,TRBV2,ASSEASGVNYGYT
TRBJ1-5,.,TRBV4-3,ASSQEVAFNQPQH
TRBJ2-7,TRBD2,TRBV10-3,AISERLGTSGRASYEQY
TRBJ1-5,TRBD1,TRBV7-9,ASSSLQGSNQPQH
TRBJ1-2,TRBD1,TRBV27,ASSNAGTGGGYGYT
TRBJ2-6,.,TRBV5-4,ASSLGGGAGANVLT
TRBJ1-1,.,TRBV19,ASSIIPTANTEAF
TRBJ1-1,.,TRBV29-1,SVGTPRQSMNTEAF
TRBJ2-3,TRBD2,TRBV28,ASRPGTSGVAADTQY
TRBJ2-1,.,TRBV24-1,ATSVRNEQF
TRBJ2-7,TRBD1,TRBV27,ASSPGDRQAYEQY